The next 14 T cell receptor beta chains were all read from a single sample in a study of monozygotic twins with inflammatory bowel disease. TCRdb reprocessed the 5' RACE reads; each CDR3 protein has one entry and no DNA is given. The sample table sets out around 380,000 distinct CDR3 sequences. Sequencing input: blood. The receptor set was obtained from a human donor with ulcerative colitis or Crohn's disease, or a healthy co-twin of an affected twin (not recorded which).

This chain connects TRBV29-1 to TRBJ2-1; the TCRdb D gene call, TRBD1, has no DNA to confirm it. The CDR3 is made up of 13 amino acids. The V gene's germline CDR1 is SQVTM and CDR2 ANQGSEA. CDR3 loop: CSVGPPPEGEQFF.

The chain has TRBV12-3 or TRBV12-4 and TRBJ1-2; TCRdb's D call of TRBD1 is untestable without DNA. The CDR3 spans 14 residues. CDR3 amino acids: CASRPQTGNYGYTF.

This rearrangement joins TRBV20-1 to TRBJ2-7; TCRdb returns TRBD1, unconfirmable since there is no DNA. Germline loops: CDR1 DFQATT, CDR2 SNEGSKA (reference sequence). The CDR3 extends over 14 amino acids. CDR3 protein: CSARDTQRGYEQYF.

Here the CDR3 reads CSAPSGSYNQPQHF. V is TRBV20-1 and J is TRBJ1-5. The CDR3 runs to 14 residues. Germline-derived CDR1 and CDR2 are DFQATT and SNEGSKA (reference sequence).

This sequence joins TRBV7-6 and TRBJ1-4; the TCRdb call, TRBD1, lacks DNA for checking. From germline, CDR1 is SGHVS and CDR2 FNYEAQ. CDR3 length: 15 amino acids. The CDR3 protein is CASSLEGGTNEKLFF.

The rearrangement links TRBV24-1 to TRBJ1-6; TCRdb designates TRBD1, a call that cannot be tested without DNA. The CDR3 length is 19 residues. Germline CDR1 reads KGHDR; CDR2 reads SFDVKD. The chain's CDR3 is CATSEIPWTGGLYNSPLHF.

The CDR3 reads CASSRDPAQETQYF. The chain is built from TRBV5-4 and TRBJ2-5; the D call of TRBD1 rests on TCRdb alone, since no DNA is present to check it. CDR1 and CDR2 (germline): SGHNT, YYREEE (reference sequence). CDR3 length: 14 residues.

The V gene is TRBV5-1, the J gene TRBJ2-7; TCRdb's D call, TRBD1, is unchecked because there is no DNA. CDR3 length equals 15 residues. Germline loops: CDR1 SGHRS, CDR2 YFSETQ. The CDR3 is CASSWGQAGSYEQYF.

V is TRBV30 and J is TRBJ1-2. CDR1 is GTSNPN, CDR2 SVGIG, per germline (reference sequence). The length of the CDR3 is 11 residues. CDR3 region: CAWSGMGGYTF.

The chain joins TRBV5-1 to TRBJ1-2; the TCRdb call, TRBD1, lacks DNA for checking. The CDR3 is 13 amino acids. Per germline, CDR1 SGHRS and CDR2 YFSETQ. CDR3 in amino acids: CASSLDSPLGYTF.

This CDR3 is CASSHLGTAAYEQYF. This sequence joins TRBV4-3 and TRBJ2-7; the TCRdb D gene call, TRBD1, has no DNA to confirm it. The CDR3 is 15 residues long. Germline V gives CDR1 LGHNA, CDR2 YSLEER.

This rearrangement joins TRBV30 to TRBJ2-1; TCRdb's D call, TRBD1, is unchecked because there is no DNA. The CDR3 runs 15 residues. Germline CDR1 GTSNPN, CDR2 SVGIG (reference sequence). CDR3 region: CAWSPPKPINNEQFF. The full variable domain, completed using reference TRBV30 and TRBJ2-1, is SQTIHQWPATLVQPVGSPLSLECTVEGTSNPNLYWYRQAAGRGLQLLFYSVGIGQISSEVPQNLSASRPQDRQFILSSKKLLLSDSGFYLCAWSPPKPINNEQFFGPGTRLTVL.

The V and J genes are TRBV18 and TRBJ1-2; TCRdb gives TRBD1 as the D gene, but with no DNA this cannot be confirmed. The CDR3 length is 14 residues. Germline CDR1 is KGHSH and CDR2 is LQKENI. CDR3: CASSPSQGLHGYTF.

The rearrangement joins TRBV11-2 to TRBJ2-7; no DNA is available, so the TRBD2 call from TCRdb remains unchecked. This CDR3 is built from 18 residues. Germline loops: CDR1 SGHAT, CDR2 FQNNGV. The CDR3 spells CASSLGGFASGNPYEQYF.